A single sample gave rise to the 25 T cell receptor beta chains below, sequenced in a study of Ad26.COV2.S vaccination and SARS-CoV-2 variants. The treatment denotes: 15 to 20 received Ad26.COV2.S at low or high dose, single or two shots; 5 received placebo; per-sample allocation not given. Sampling was done on day 63 after the first vaccine or placebo injection. Sequencing used immunoSEQ multiplex PCR; TCRdb keeps in-frame clones, though not all of them. The repertoire consists of around 320,000 clones, with just over 85% occurring once and the leading ten covering more than 1.5%. The sample here was peripheral blood, taken in a trial of Ad26.COV2.S vaccine versus placebo. Receptor source: a person aged 18-65 years who received the Ad26.COV2.S COVID-19 vaccine or a placebo.

The chain has TRBV4-3 and TRBJ1-6, with TRBD1 identical over 7 bases. The germline V gene encodes CDR1 LGHNA and CDR2 YSLEER. The CDR3 loop spans 18 amino acids. V shed 1 base and J 9 bases; nucleotides not matched to a gene: 15. This CDR3 reads CASSQAAAQQGFFSPLHF. CDR3 DNA: TGCGCCAGCAGCCAAGCGGCCGCTCAACAGGGGTTTTTTTCACCCCTCCACTTT.

The V gene is TRBV30, the J gene TRBJ2-5; 8 bases align to TRBD1. Germline V gives CDR1 GTSNPN, CDR2 SVGIG (reference sequence). With V trimmed by 5 bases and J by 4 bases, 12 bases remained unmatched. CDR3 length equals 15 residues. The CDR3 DNA reads TGTGCCTGGGTAGCGCAGGGGGCGGAAGGAGAGACCCAGTACTTC. Translation gives CAWVAQGAEGETQYF. The full variable domain, its missing parts supplied by reference TRBV30 and TRBJ2-5, is SQTIHQWPATLVQPVGSPLSLECTVEGTSNPNLYWYRQAAGRGLQLLFYSVGIGQISSEVPQNLSASRPQDRQFILSSKKLLLSDSGFYLCAWVAQGAEGETQYFGPGTRLLVL.

This rearrangement joins TRBV18 to TRBJ2-6; possible D gene TRBD2, 5 bases. Germline lookup yields CDR1 KGHSH and CDR2 LQKENI. This CDR3 region has 15 residues. V lost 3 bases and J 3 bases, leaving 9 bases between the germline ends. Here the CDR3 reads CASSPGEGGANVLTF. DNA for the CDR3: TGTGCCAGCTCACCCGGGGAAGGTGGGGCCAACGTCCTGACTTTC.

The chain combines TRBV7-2 with TRBJ2-7; tentatively, D is TRBD2 (6 bases). The V and J ends lost 1 base and 2 bases respectively, with 12 bases between them. The CDR3 contains 15 residues. The germline V gene has CDR1 SGHTA and CDR2 FQGNSA. CDR3 protein: CASSLGLTSPYEQYF. The CDR3 DNA reads as TGTGCCAGCAGCTTAGGGCTTACTAGCCCCTACGAGCAGTACTTC. Supplemented by reference TRBV7-2 and TRBJ2-7, the full variable domain reads GAGVSQSPSNKVTEKGKDVELRCDPISGHTALYWYRQSLGQGLEFLIYFQGNSAPDKSGLPSDRFSAERTGGSVSTLTIQRTQQEDSAVYLCASSLGLTSPYEQYFGPGTRLTVT.

This chain links TRBV30 with TRBJ2-2; perhaps TRBD2 as D (7 bases). CDR1 is GTSNPN and CDR2 is SVGIG in the germline V gene (reference sequence). This CDR3 has 15 amino acids. V lost 4 bases and J 1 base, leaving 13 bases between the germline ends. The chain's CDR3 is CAWKGGAGNTGELFF. CDR3 bases: TGTGCCTGGAAGGGGGGGGCCGGGAACACCGGGGAGCTGTTTTTT.

This sequence joins TRBV18 and TRBJ2-6; the D gene is possibly TRBD1 (5 bases). Trimming took 0 bases from V and 2 from J, leaving 11 bases between them. Germline CDR1 and CDR2: KGHSH and LQKENI. The CDR3 is made up of 17 amino acids. This chain's CDR3 is CASSPPYWGAGANVLTF. The CDR3 bases are TGTGCCAGCTCACCACCTTACTGGGGCGCTGGGGCCAACGTCCTGACTTTC. The variable domain in full, with the rest retrieved from reference TRBV18 and TRBJ2-6, is NAGVMQNPRHLVRRRGQEARLRCSPMKGHSHVYWYRQLPEEGLKFMVYLQKENIIDESGMPKERFSAEFPKEGPSILRIQQVVRGDSAAYFCASSPPYWGAGANVLTFGAGSRLTVL.

The chain carries TRBV7-2 and TRBJ2-5; TRBD2 matches 11 bases. This CDR3 spans 16 amino acids. The ends lost 1 base at V and 7 bases at J; junction bases unmatched: 8. The germline V gene encodes CDR1 SGHTA and CDR2 FQGNSA. The DNA for the CDR3 is TGTGCCAGCAGCTTAGACCGACTAGCGGGGACCCTGACCCAGTACTTC. Its protein is CASSLDRLAGTLTQYF.

The chain couples TRBV19 to TRBJ1-2, with a tentative D call TRBD1 (5 bases). Trimming cost V 2 bases and J 8 bases, with 12 bases left between them. CDR1 and CDR2 (germline): LNHDA, SQIVND (reference sequence). The CDR3 spans 13 residues. CDR3 loop: CASSIRTLGGYTF. The CDR3 nucleotides are TGTGCCAGTAGTATAAGGACATTGGGAGGCTACACCTTC. The full variable domain, its missing parts supplied by reference TRBV19 and TRBJ1-2, is DGGITQSPKYLFRKEGQNVTLSCEQNLNHDAMYWYRQDPGQGLRLIYYSQIVNDFQKGDIAEGYSVSREKKESFPLTVTSAQKNPTAFYLCASSIRTLGGYTFGSGTRLTVV.

CDR3: CASSRTFGYTF. In DNA form, the CDR3 reads TGTGCCAGCAGCAGGACATTCGGCTACACCTTC. V is TRBV7-9 and J is TRBJ1-2; D is possibly TRBD1 (5 bases). The CDR3 runs to 11 residues. With 5 bases removed from V and 8 bases from J, the gap between germline ends came to 9 bases. Germline CDR1 is SEHNR and CDR2 is FQNEAQ (reference sequence).

This chain connects TRBV7-8 to TRBJ2-7, with 9 nucleotides matching TRBD1. The length of the CDR3 is 18 residues. Per germline, CDR1 SGHVS and CDR2 FQNEAQ. Unmatched junction bases numbered 13, after V lost 1 base and J lost 3 bases. DNA of the CDR3: TGTGCCAGCAGCTTAGTCCGGCAACGCCGGGACAGGGTCTACGAGCAGTACTTC. This sequence encodes CASSLVRQRRDRVYEQYF. Drawing the rest from reference TRBV7-8 and TRBJ2-7, the complete variable domain is GAGVSQSPRYKVAKRGQDVALRCDPISGHVSLFWYQQALGQGPEFLTYFQNEAQLDKSGLPSDRFFAERPEGSVSTLKIQRTQQEDSAVYLCASSLVRQRRDRVYEQYFGPGTRLTVT.

The CDR3 sequence is CASSARTGNTIYF. For the CDR3, the DNA is TGTGCCAGTAGTGCCAGAACTGGAAACACCATATATTTT. The rearrangement links TRBV19 to TRBJ1-3; D is ambiguous. CDR3 length: 13 residues. Germline V gene sequence: CDR1 LNHDA, CDR2 SQIVND (reference sequence). Trimming removed 5 bases at V and 2 bases at J, with 7 bases between.

The rearrangement uses TRBV4-1 and TRBJ2-2, with 10 bases fitting TRBD1. In germline, CDR1 is MGHRA, CDR2 YSYEKL. The CDR3 length is 21 residues. The V segment lost 4 bases and the J segment 4 bases; nucleotides outside the gene matches: 21. The CDR3 sequence: CASSLLLLGQGSRVGTGELFF. CDR3 in DNA: TGCGCCAGCAGCCTCCTTCTTCTGGGACAGGGGTCGCGGGTTGGCACCGGGGAGCTGTTTTTT.

The chain joins TRBV25-1 to TRBJ2-2; no definite D call. The CDR3 sequence is 11 residues long. V was pared by 6 bases and J by 8 bases, with 7 bases between. CDR1 MGHDK and CDR2 SYGVNS come from the germline V gene. The CDR3 region is CASRFWGELFF. DNA of the CDR3: TGTGCCAGCAGGTTTTGGGGGGAGCTGTTTTTT.

The chain uses TRBV9 and TRBJ1-1, with a tentative D call TRBD1 (5 bases). In germline, CDR1 is SGDLS, CDR2 YYNGEE. This CDR3 is built from 15 residues. V lost 2 bases, J lost 5 bases, and 16 bases lay in between. For the CDR3, the DNA is TGTGCCAGCAGCGTCTCCCCTGGGGGGGAGACTGAAGCTTTCTTT. It yields the protein CASSVSPGGETEAFF.

The chain links TRBV30 to TRBJ2-3, with a weak D call TRBD2 (6 bases). The CDR3 contains 17 residues. Per the germline V gene, CDR1 is GTSNPN and CDR2 is SVGIG (reference sequence). V was cut by 5 bases and J by 2 bases, with 23 bases left in between. CDR3 residues: CAWVPLPRAGPTDTQYF. CDR3 nucleotide sequence: TGTGCCTGGGTCCCCCTTCCCAGAGCGGGCCCCACAGATACGCAGTATTTT.

V is TRBV20-1 and J is TRBJ1-5, with D possibly being TRBD1 (6 bases). Germline V gives CDR1 DFQATT, CDR2 SNEGSKA (reference sequence). CDR3 size: 15 residues. Between the trimmed V and J ends, which lost 3 bases and 1 base, there was a span of 13 bases. CDR3 amino acids: CSASLTGQSNQPQHF. The CDR3 DNA sequence: TGCAGTGCTAGTTTGACAGGTCAAAGCAATCAGCCCCAGCATTTT.

The chain uses TRBV12-3 or TRBV12-4 and TRBJ2-5; weak D call: TRBD2 (6 bases). The germline V and J ends were trimmed by 2 bases and 8 bases, with 12 bases remaining between them. This CDR3 spans 13 amino acids. CDR3 nucleotides: TGTGCCAGCAGTTTATTGGAGGGTACCACCCAGTACTTC. This encodes CASSLLEGTTQYF.

The chain joins TRBV6-6 to TRBJ2-7, with 13 bases that match TRBD2. The junction had 17 bases not matched to a gene; V was cut back by 6 bases and J by 3 bases. Per the germline V gene, CDR1 is MNHNY and CDR2 is SVGAGI (reference sequence). The CDR3 has 19 amino acids. The CDR3 bases are TGTGCCAGCAGCTTTCAGGGACTAGCGGGAACAACCACAAACTACGAGCAGTACTTC. It codes for CASSFQGLAGTTTNYEQYF.

The rearrangement joins TRBV18 to TRBJ1-6; D unclear. V lost 6 bases and J 8 bases, leaving 11 bases between the germline ends. The CDR3 consists of 13 residues. CDR1 and CDR2 (germline): KGHSH, LQKENI. This chain's CDR3 is CASSPNRDSPLHF. CDR3 nucleotides: TGTGCCAGCTCTCCGAATAGGGATTCACCCCTCCACTTT.

This clone was observed a handful of times. V usage is TRBV7-4 and J usage is TRBJ1-5, with unresolved D. The germline V and J ends were trimmed by 4 bases and 0 bases, with 4 bases remaining between them. This CDR3 has 13 residues. Germline values: CDR1 SGHVT, CDR2 SQSDAQ. CDR3 region: CASSSDSNQPQHF. The DNA of the CDR3 is TGTGCCAGCAGCTCAGATAGCAATCAGCCCCAGCATTTT.

The V gene is TRBV5-4, the J gene TRBJ1-3; 12 nucleotides match TRBD1. CDR3 length: 17 residues. Germline lookup yields CDR1 SGHNT and CDR2 YYREEE (reference sequence). Germline trimming cut 4 bases from V and 8 bases from J; bases unmatched to any gene: 13. CDR3 nucleotides: TGTGCCAGCAGCCTTGCCGGGACAGGGGGCGCGTTCGACACCATATATTTT. Its protein is CASSLAGTGGAFDTIYF.

This clone has only one observation. The J gene is TRBJ2-1, the V gene TRBV11-2; D may be TRBD2 (5 bases). Germline V gene lookup returns CDR1 SGHAT and CDR2 FQNNGV. CDR3 length: 14 residues. V was shortened by 6 bases and J by 9 bases, with 18 bases between the two germline ends. The CDR3 region has the DNA TGTGCCAGCAGAAATCCCTGGGAGTGGGGTGAGCAGTTCTTC. Protein product: CASRNPWEWGEQFF.

The genes are TRBV10-3 and TRBJ1-6, with D unclear. Trimming cost V 0 bases and J 6 bases, with 9 bases left between them. This CDR3 comprises 15 residues. Germline values: CDR1 ENHRY, CDR2 SYGVKD. The CDR3 DNA is TGTGCCATCAGTGAGTCCCCGGACTTTAATTCACCCCTCCACTTT. This gives the protein CAISESPDFNSPLHF.

This chain joins TRBV9 and TRBJ1-1, with a weak D call TRBD1 (6 bases). The CDR3 has 15 amino acids. The V end was cut by 1 base, the J end by 0 bases, with 10 bases between. Germline-derived CDR1 and CDR2 are SGDLS and YYNGEE. This CDR3 is CASSVSGAMNTEAFF. DNA for the CDR3: TGTGCCAGCAGCGTATCAGGGGCAATGAACACTGAAGCTTTCTTT.

The chain recombines TRBV28 with TRBJ1-1, with 9 bases identical to TRBD1. CDR1 and CDR2 from the germline V gene are MDHEN and SYDVKM. This CDR3 contains 14 residues. The V and J ends lost 3 bases and 5 bases, in that order; junction bases with no gene match: 4. CDR3 sequence reads: CASSLTGGGTEAFF. For the CDR3, the DNA is TGTGCCAGCAGTTTGACAGGGGGTGGGACTGAAGCTTTCTTT.